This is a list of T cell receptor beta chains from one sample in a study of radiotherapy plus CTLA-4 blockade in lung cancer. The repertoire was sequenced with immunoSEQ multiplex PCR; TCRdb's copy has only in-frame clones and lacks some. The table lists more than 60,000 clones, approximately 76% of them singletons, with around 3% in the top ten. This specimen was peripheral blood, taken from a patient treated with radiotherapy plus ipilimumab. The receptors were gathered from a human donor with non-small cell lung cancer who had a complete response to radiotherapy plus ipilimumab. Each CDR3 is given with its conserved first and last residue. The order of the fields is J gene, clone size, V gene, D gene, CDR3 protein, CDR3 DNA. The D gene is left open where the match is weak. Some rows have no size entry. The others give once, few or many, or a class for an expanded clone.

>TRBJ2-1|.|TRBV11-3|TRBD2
CASRFRAGDGEQFF
TGTGCCAGCAGATTCAGAGCGGGGGACGGTGAGCAGTTCTTC
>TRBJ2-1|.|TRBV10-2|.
CASSELDRGGQYNEQFF
TGCGCCAGCAGTGAGTTAGACAGGGGAGGGCAATACAATGAGCAGTTCTTC
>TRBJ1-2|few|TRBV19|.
CASSMGAGATVGYTF
TGTGCCAGTAGTATGGGAGCAGGGGCGACGGTAGGCTACACCTTC
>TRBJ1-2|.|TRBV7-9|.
CASSLELGGSGYTF
TGTGCCAGCAGCTTAGAACTCGGGGGGTCTGGCTACACCTTC
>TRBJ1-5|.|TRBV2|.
CASSPRGVGNQPQHF
TGTGCCAGCAGTCCGCGGGGGGTGGGCAATCAGCCCCAGCATTTT
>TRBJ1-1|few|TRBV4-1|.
CASRLEAVNTEAFF
TGCGCCAGCAGATTAGAGGCAGTGAACACTGAAGCTTTCTTT
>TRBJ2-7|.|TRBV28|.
CASSNTPAPYEQYF
TGTGCCAGCAGCAATACTCCTGCCCCCTACGAGCAGTACTTC
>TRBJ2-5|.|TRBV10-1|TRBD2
CASSGRTSGRPGEQYF
TGCGCCAGCAGTGGCAGGACTAGCGGGAGGCCGGGAGAGCAGTACTTC
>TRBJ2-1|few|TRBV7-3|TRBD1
CASSLGAGTGGYFGPTVEQFF
TGTGCCAGCAGCTTAGGAGCCGGGACAGGGGGCTATTTTGGGCCTACTGTTGAGCAGTTCTTC
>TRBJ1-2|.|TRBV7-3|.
CASSLRVWRGVNGYTF
TGTGCCAGCAGCTTACGCGTCTGGAGGGGAGTAAATGGCTACACCTTC
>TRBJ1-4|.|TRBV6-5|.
CASSYSGPTVEKLFF
TGTGCCAGCAGTTACTCGGGGCCAACAGTTGAAAAACTGTTTTTT
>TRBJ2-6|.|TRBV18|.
CASSPPREETGANVLTF
TGTGCCAGCTCACCACCTAGGGAGGAGACTGGGGCCAACGTCCTGACTTTC
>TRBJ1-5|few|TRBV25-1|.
CASSGSGIPQHF
TGTGCCAGCAGTGGTTCGGGGATCCCCCAGCATTTT
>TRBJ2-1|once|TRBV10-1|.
CASSESVSGLYNEQFF
TGCGCCAGCAGTGAGTCGGTGAGCGGGCTTTACAATGAGCAGTTCTTC
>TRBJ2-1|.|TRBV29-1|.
CSVEFNYNEQFF
TGCAGCGTTGAGTTCAACTACAATGAGCAGTTCTTC
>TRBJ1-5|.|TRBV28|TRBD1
CASSPTGGGNQPQHF
TGTGCCAGCAGCCCCACAGGGGGAGGCAATCAGCCCCAGCATTTT
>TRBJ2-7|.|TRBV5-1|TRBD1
CASSLASGTGGYEQYF
TGCGCCAGCAGCTTGGCCTCCGGGACAGGGGGCTACGAGCAGTACTTC
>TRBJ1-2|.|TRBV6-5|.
CASSGGGYGYTF
TGTGCCAGCAGTGGCGGGGGGTATGGCTACACCTTC
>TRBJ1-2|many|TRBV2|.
CASSPQGSYYGYTF
TGTGCCAGCAGTCCGCAGGGGAGCTACTATGGCTACACCTTC
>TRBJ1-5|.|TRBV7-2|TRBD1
CASSLGTGGPNQPQHF
TGTGCCAGCAGCTTAGGAACAGGGGGCCCCAATCAGCCCCAGCATTTT
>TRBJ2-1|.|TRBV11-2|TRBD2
CASSAGTSGSYNEQFF
TGTGCCAGCAGCGCGGGGACTAGCGGATCCTACAATGAGCAGTTCTTC
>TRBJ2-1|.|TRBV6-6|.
CASRTQGPKIYNEQFF
TGCGCCAGCAGAACACAGGGTCCTAAGATCTACAATGAGCAGTTCTTC
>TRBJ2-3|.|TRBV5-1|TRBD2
CASSLALLQLAGVSPATDTQYF
TGCGCCAGCAGCTTGGCCCTACTGCAGCTAGCGGGAGTGTCTCCGGCCACAGATACGCAGTATTTT
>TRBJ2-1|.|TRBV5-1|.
CASRRSLAESYNEQFF
TGCGCCAGCAGACGCTCTCTCGCGGAATCCTACAATGAGCAGTTCTTC
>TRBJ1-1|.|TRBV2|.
CASGAFSEAFF
TGTGCCAGCGGGGCGTTTTCTGAAGCTTTCTTT
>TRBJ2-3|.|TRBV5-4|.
CASSRESGTRGDTQYF
TGTGCCAGCAGCCGTGAATCCGGGACTCGTGGAGATACGCAGTATTTT
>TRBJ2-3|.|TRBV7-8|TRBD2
CANSLGAGVLSTDTQYF
TGTGCCAACAGCCTAGGTGCGGGAGTACTTAGCACAGATACGCAGTATTTT
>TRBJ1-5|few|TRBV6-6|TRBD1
CASRQGVSQPQHF
TGTGCCAGCAGGCAGGGGGTCAGTCAGCCCCAGCATTTT
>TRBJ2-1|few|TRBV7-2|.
CASSLAHWTTNNEQFF
TGTGCCAGCAGCTTAGCGCACTGGACTACTAACAATGAGCAGTTCTTC
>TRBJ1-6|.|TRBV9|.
CASSGREGDSPLHF
TGTGCCAGCAGCGGCAGGGAAGGGGATTCACCCCTCCACTTT
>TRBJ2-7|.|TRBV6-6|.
CASSPVRGTYEQYF
TGTGCCAGCAGCCCTGTTCGGGGAACCTACGAGCAGTACTTC
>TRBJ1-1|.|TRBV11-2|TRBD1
CASSSLNRGRAFF
TGTGCCAGCAGCTCCCTGAATAGGGGGCGAGCTTTCTTT
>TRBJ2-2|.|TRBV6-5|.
CASRRQGANTGELFF
TGTGCCAGCAGAAGGCAGGGCGCGAACACCGGGGAGCTGTTTTTT
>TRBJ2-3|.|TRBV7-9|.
CASSLVGPRHGDTQYF
TGTGCCAGCAGCTTAGTGGGCCCCCGGCACGGAGATACGCAGTATTTT
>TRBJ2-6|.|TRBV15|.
CATSRDGNSGANVLTF
TGTGCCACCAGCAGAGATGGCAACTCTGGGGCCAACGTCCTGACTTTC
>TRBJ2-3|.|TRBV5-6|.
CASSLGRGSDTQYF
TGTGCCAGCAGCTTGGGCAGGGGCTCAGATACGCAGTATTTT
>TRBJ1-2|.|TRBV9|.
CASSVDSGDYYGYTF
TGTGCCAGCAGCGTAGACTCCGGGGATTACTATGGCTACACCTTC
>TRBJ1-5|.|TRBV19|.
CASSITGGSVNSNQPQHF
TGTGCCAGTAGTATAACGGGGGGGAGCGTTAATAGCAATCAGCCCCAGCATTTT
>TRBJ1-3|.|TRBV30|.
CAWRISSGNTIYF
TGTGCCTGGAGAATTAGCTCTGGAAACACCATATATTTT
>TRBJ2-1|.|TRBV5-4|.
CASSLGFGRRMDNEQFF
TGTGCCAGCAGCTTGGGGTTTGGGCGCCGGATGGACAATGAGCAGTTCTTC
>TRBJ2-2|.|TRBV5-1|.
CASSPLIGQHTGELFF
TGCGCCAGCAGCCCCCTTATCGGACAGCACACTGGGGAGCTGTTTTTT
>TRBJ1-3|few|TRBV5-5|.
CASSTYSSGNTIYF
TGTGCCAGCAGCACTTACTCCTCTGGAAACACCATATATTTT
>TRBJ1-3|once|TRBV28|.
CASSLPGASGNTIYF
TGTGCCAGCAGTTTGCCAGGTGCGTCTGGAAACACCATATATTTT
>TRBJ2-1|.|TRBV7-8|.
CASSLSDSSYNEQFF
TGTGCCAGCAGCCTCAGCGACAGCTCCTACAATGAGCAGTTCTTC
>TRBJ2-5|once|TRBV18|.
CASSPSVAGEQYF
TGTGCCAGCTCACCAAGCGTCGCCGGGGAGCAGTACTTC